What follows are 13 T cell receptor beta chains derived from one specimen sequenced in a study of cytomegalovirus exposure and HLA in healthy donors. Generated by immunoSEQ multiplex PCR, the TCRdb table keeps only in-frame clones and is missing some. The sample includes around 300,000 clones, approximately 85% of them seen just once. Sequencing input: PBMCs. These receptors originate from a man younger than 40 in good health and CMV-seronegative.

V gene TRBV15 combines with J gene TRBJ1-1; 7 bases align to TRBD1. Germline V lookup: CDR1 LNHNV, CDR2 YYDKDF (reference sequence). V trimming: 2 bases; J trimming: 0 bases; junction bases outside the gene matches: 6. This CDR3 comprises 16 residues. In DNA form, the CDR3 reads TGTGCCACCAGCAGACCAACAGGGGTCGTGAACACTGAAGCTTTCTTT. This codes for CATSRPTGVVNTEAFF. Looking up the rest from reference TRBV15 and TRBJ1-1 gives the full variable domain: DAMVIQNPRYQVTQFGKPVTLSCSQTLNHNVMYWYQQKSSQAPKLLFHYYDKDFNNEADTPDNFQSRRPNTSFCFLDIRSPGLGDTAMYLCATSRPTGVVNTEAFFGQGTRLTVV.

The gene calls are TRBV11-3 and TRBJ2-3; TRBD1 is a possible D gene (5 bases). The CDR3 is 16 residues long. Germline V gene data show CDR1 as SGHNT and CDR2 as YENEEA. V was clipped by 5 bases and J by 1 base, with 16 bases between them. The CDR3 DNA follows: TGTGCCAGCAGCCCCGACAGCGCCTTTGGCACAGATACGCAGTATTTT. This gives the protein CASSPDSAFGTDTQYF.

This clone has just one count. V and J are TRBV6-5 and TRBJ1-2; TRBD1 matches 10 bases. Germline lookup yields CDR1 MNHEY and CDR2 SVGAGI. There are 15 residues in the CDR3. V dropped 6 bases and J dropped 9; count of bases not matched to a gene: 13. In DNA, the CDR3 is TGTGCCAGCAGCCCTACGACAGGGGGCTCGACTAGCTACACCTTC. Amino acids: CASSPTTGGSTSYTF.

This clone was seen only once. This rearrangement joins TRBV6-7 to TRBJ2-7; no clear D. TRBV6-7 is treated as an ORF (open reading frame) with a function not yet certain. The CDR3 length is 14 residues. V was trimmed by 0 bases and J by 3 bases, leaving 9 bases between them. The CDR3 here is CASSYSRVYYEQYF. In nucleotides, the CDR3 is TGTGCCAGCAGTTACTCTCGGGTTTACTACGAGCAGTACTTC.

The J gene is TRBJ1-2, the V gene TRBV6-5, with D possibly TRBD1 on 6 matching bases. The CDR3 is 12 residues long. Trimming shortened V by 6 bases and J by 4 bases, and 9 bases separated the two germline ends. The V gene's germline CDR1 is MNHEY and CDR2 SVGAGI. CDR3 coding DNA: TGTGCCAGCAGACAGGGCGGCTATGGCTACACCTTC. Its protein product is CASRQGGYGYTF.

The DNA of the CDR3 is TGTGCCAGTACCTTAAACCCGACAGGGTTCGATGGCTACACCTTC. This translates into CASTLNPTGFDGYTF. This sequence joins TRBV19 and TRBJ1-2, with TRBD1 matching over 7 bases. V shed 7 bases and J 6 bases; nucleotides not matched to a gene: 14. The germline gives CDR1 LNHDA, CDR2 SQIVND (reference sequence). This CDR3 is built from 15 residues.

The genes are TRBV19 and TRBJ1-5; D is undetermined. Trimming took off 6 bases at V and 6 bases at J, with 18 bases between the two ends. CDR1 is LNHDA and CDR2 is SQIVND in the germline V gene (reference sequence). The CDR3 totals 15 residues. The CDR3 region has the DNA TGTGCCAGTAGCCCCCCGGGGTGGGTTTTTCAGCCCCAGCATTTT. Amino acids: CASSPPGWVFQPQHF.

The gene calls are TRBV7-2 and TRBJ1-2; TRBD1 might be the D (6 bases). The CDR3 has 16 amino acids. Germline CDR1 and CDR2: SGHTA and FQGNSA. V was cut by 8 bases and J by 5 bases, with 24 bases left in between. CDR3 DNA: TGTGCCAGCCACCCCAGCATGGGACACGCCTTTTATGGCTACACCTTC. This gives the protein CASHPSMGHAFYGYTF.

The J gene is TRBJ2-1, the V gene TRBV5-1; the match to TRBD2 covers 10 bases. Germline loops: CDR1 SGHRS, CDR2 YFSETQ. The length of the CDR3 is 14 residues. V lost 7 bases, J lost 8 bases, and 9 bases stayed unmatched. The CDR3 bases are TGCGCCAGCGCCCTGAGCGGGGGGGATTATGAGCAGTTCTTC. Amino acids: CASALSGGDYEQFF.

J is TRBJ1-2 and V is TRBV7-9; maybe TRBD1 (5 bases). V shed 2 bases and J shed 3 bases, with 10 bases lying between them. The CDR3 totals 14 residues. The germline V gene encodes CDR1 SEHNR and CDR2 FQNEAQ (reference sequence). The CDR3 reads CASSLTTAYYGYTF. CDR3 bases: TGTGCCAGCAGCTTAACGACAGCCTACTATGGCTACACCTTC.

The rearrangement uses TRBV19 and TRBJ1-5, with 7 bases fitting TRBD1. The CDR3 sequence is 15 residues long. The germline gives CDR1 LNHDA, CDR2 SQIVND (reference sequence). V shed 5 bases and J 2 bases; nucleotides not matched to a gene: 6. CDR3 loop: CASSPTGVGNQPQHF. Here the CDR3 DNA reads TGTGCCAGTAGTCCCACAGGGGTTGGCAATCAGCCCCAGCATTTT.

This chain connects TRBV6-5 to TRBJ1-3, with TRBD1 as a possible D gene (6 bases). Between the trimmed V and J ends, which lost 1 base and 8 bases, there was a span of 15 bases. The length of the CDR3 is 15 residues. CDR1 is MNHEY and CDR2 is SVGAGI in the germline V gene. CDR3 sequence (DNA): TGTGCCAGCAGTTACTTATCCAGGGGTTTGGACACCATATATTTT. Translated, it gives CASSYLSRGLDTIYF.

The J gene is TRBJ1-2, the V gene TRBV6-5; D ambiguous. V was cut by 6 bases and J by 4 bases, with 15 bases left in between. This CDR3 spans 14 amino acids. CDR1 is MNHEY, CDR2 SVGAGI, per germline. CDR3 DNA sequence: TGTGCCAGCAGAGCTCGGGGTGAAGGCTATGGCTACACCTTC. This gives the protein CASRARGEGYGYTF.